This T cell receptor (beta chain) was recovered during a study of technical replicates of blood from a handful of donors. The method was immunoSEQ multiplex PCR; TCRdb's version includes in-frame clones alone and lacks a portion of them. This sample has 84,000 or so clones, with approximately 97% found just once. The ends were cut back, 0 bases at V and 6 bases at J, with 18 bases in the middle. The CDR3 sequence is 16 residues long. Per the germline V gene, CDR1 is SGDLS and CDR2 is YYNGEE. This chain uses TRBV9 with TRBJ1-2, with D unresolved. This TCR came from a human donor in good health. The sequenced material came from T cells isolated from PBMCs. The CDR3 loop reads CASSVASGWSGDGYTF. The CDR3 DNA is TGTGCCAGCAGCGTAGCTTCTGGCTGGTCAGGCGATGGCTACACCTTC.